The 11 T cell receptor beta chains presented below share a single source sample, sequenced in a study of T cell responses to AZD1222 COVID-19 vaccine. Clones were sequenced by immunoSEQ multiplex PCR, and TCRdb holds only the in-frame ones, with some missing. This sample has about 180,000 clones, with about 88% found just once. The material was peripheral blood, obtained 28 days after the second AZD1222 dose. These receptors were taken from an adult who received the AZD1222 COVID-19 vaccine.

CDR3 in amino acids: CASRRNYEQYF. CDR3 DNA sequence: TGTGCCAGCAGACGAAACTACGAGCAGTACTTC. This rearrangement joins TRBV7-8 to TRBJ2-7; D is undetermined. Trimming stripped 6 bases from V and 3 bases from J, with 6 bases between. The germline CDR1 and CDR2 sequences are SGHVS and FQNEAQ. This CDR3 contains 11 residues.

The sample holds one count of this clone. The chain couples TRBV5-1 to TRBJ2-2, with no clear D. Germline assignment: CDR1 SGHRS and CDR2 YFSETQ. The germline V and J ends were trimmed by 0 bases and 0 bases, with 9 bases remaining between them. This CDR3 contains 16 residues. The CDR3 loop is CASSLDGRSNTGELFF. The CDR3 DNA is TGCGCCAGCAGCTTGGACGGCCGATCGAACACCGGGGAGCTGTTTTTT. Full variable domain (outside the CDR3, taken from reference TRBV5-1 and TRBJ2-2): KAGVTQTPRYLIKTRGQQVTLSCSPISGHRSVSWYQQTPGQGLQFLFEYFSETQRNKGNFPGRFSGRQFSNSRSEMNVSTLELGDSALYLCASSLDGRSNTGELFFGEGSRLTVL.

This rearrangement joins TRBV15 to TRBJ1-3; D is ambiguous. There are 19 residues in the CDR3. CDR1 LNHNV and CDR2 YYDKDF come from the germline V gene (reference sequence). Trimming took 0 bases from V and 1 from J, leaving 19 bases between them. CDR3 sequence reads: CATSRERRLWERSGNTIYF. Written as DNA, the CDR3 is TGTGCCACCAGCAGAGAGAGGCGGCTTTGGGAGCGGTCTGGAAACACCATATATTTT.

The V gene is TRBV6-4, the J gene TRBJ2-7; 11 positions agree with TRBD2. The ends lost 4 bases at V and 4 bases at J; junction bases unmatched: 6. Germline V gives CDR1 MRHNA, CDR2 SNTAGT. This CDR3 is built from 15 residues. CDR3 protein: CASSVLAGEGYEQYF. CDR3 DNA: TGTGCCAGCAGTGTACTAGCGGGAGAGGGATACGAGCAGTACTTC.

The chain is built from TRBV4-3 and TRBJ2-3; D could derive from TRBD1 or TRBD2 (5 bases each). The CDR3 runs to 15 residues. CDR1 is LGHNA, CDR2 YSLEER, per germline. Trimming pared 2 bases from V and 0 bases from J, leaving 9 bases between. The CDR3 sequence: CASSQQGASTDTQYF. The CDR3 nucleotides are TGCGCCAGCAGCCAACAGGGAGCAAGCACAGATACGCAGTATTTT.

The chain carries TRBV5-6 and TRBJ2-2; tentative D call: TRBD2 (6 bases). The CDR3 sequence is 16 residues long. Trimming took 1 base from V and 3 from J, leaving 13 bases between them. CDR1 SGHDT and CDR2 YYEEEE come from the germline V gene. The CDR3 is CASSLRLARDTGELFF. The DNA for the CDR3 is TGTGCCAGCAGCTTGCGGCTAGCGAGGGACACCGGGGAGCTGTTTTTT.

This chain uses TRBV10-3 with TRBJ1-5; 8 bases agree with TRBD1. The V and J ends lost 3 bases and 4 bases, in that order; junction bases with no gene match: 2. Germline V gene data show CDR1 as ENHRY and CDR2 as SYGVKD. CDR3 length equals 14 residues. CDR3 bases: TGTGCCATCAGTGAAGACAGGGGAAATCAGCCCCAGCATTTT. It encodes CAISEDRGNQPQHF.

The V call is TRBV3-1 (or the pseudogene TRBV3-2), the J call TRBJ1-6; D might be TRBD1 (6 bases). The CDR3 runs 13 residues. The V end was cut by 0 bases, the J end by 10 bases, with 7 bases between. Germline V gene lookup returns CDR1 LGHDT and CDR2 YNNKEL (reference sequence). The CDR3 DNA reads as TGTGCCAGCAGCCAAGATAGGGGGTCACCCCTCCACTTT. Translating it yields CASSQDRGSPLHF.

The rearrangement links TRBV28 to TRBJ2-5, with D perhaps being TRBD1 or TRBD2 (5 bases each). Trimming left V 5 bases short and J 5 bases short, with 18 bases between. Germline V lookup: CDR1 MDHEN, CDR2 SYDVKM. The CDR3 extends over 15 amino acids. The CDR3 loop is CASSPRGPTMETQYF. The CDR3 nucleotides are TGTGCCAGCAGTCCTAGGGGTCCGACTATGGAGACCCAGTACTTC. The entire variable domain, with the rest obtained from reference TRBV28 and TRBJ2-5, is as follows: DVKVTQSSRYLVKRTGEKVFLECVQDMDHENMFWYRQDPGLGLRLIYFSYDVKMKEKGDIPEGYSVSREKKERFSLILESASTNQTSMYLCASSPRGPTMETQYFGPGTRLLVL.

The chain couples TRBV4-3 to TRBJ1-2; 9 positions agree with TRBD1. The CDR3 is 14 residues long. Unmatched junction bases numbered 7, after V lost 3 bases and J lost 8 bases. The germline CDR1 and CDR2 sequences are LGHNA and YSLEER. The CDR3 DNA follows: TGCGCCAGCAGCCAGGACCTCGGGACAGGGGGCTACACCTTC. Amino acids: CASSQDLGTGGYTF.

This chain connects TRBV5-4 to TRBJ2-5, with 11 bases aligning to TRBD2. The CDR3 consists of 15 residues. V lost 2 bases to trimming and J lost 4 bases; unmatched junction nucleotides: 4. CDR1 and CDR2 (germline): SGHNT, YYREEE (reference sequence). CDR3 in amino acids: CASSFRLAGTETQYF. CDR3 bases: TGTGCCAGCAGCTTCCGACTAGCGGGAACAGAGACCCAGTACTTC.